Following are 30 T cell receptor beta chains from one sample sequenced in a study of monozygotic twins with inflammatory bowel disease. With the 5' RACE reads reprocessed, TCRdb shows one record per CDR3 protein and no DNA. The sample totals about 380,000 distinct CDR3 sequences. Sequencing was done on a sample of blood. The receptors come from a human donor with ulcerative colitis or Crohn's disease, or a healthy co-twin of an affected twin (not recorded which).

This chain links TRBV3-1 with TRBJ2-3; TCRdb's D gene call, TRBD2, goes unchecked for lack of DNA. This CDR3 has 16 residues. Germline loops: CDR1 LGHDT, CDR2 YNNKEL (reference sequence). The CDR3 is CASSQGDYVYTDTQYF.

The chain couples TRBV15 to TRBJ1-1; TCRdb lists TRBD1, though no DNA is available to test this call. CDR3 length: 14 amino acids. CDR1 and CDR2 (germline): LNHNV, YYDKDF (reference sequence). CDR3: CATSRKGGNTEAFF.

The gene calls are TRBV11-3 and TRBJ2-1; TCRdb selects TRBD2, and the lack of DNA leaves this call unchecked. CDR1 SGHNT and CDR2 YENEEA come from the germline V gene. This CDR3 is 15 amino acids long. The CDR3 protein is CASSLGRGEHNEQFF.

V is TRBV5-1 and J is TRBJ2-4; TCRdb's D call of TRBD1 is untestable without DNA. Germline CDR1 reads SGHRS; CDR2 reads YFSETQ. The CDR3 consists of 16 residues. This CDR3 is CASSWDRGSAKNIQYF.

This CDR3 is CASSLRDNSPLHF. The chain links TRBV11-2 to TRBJ1-6. This CDR3 has 13 residues. The germline gives CDR1 SGHAT, CDR2 FQNNGV.

V usage is TRBV5-4 and J usage is TRBJ2-2. CDR1 is SGHNT and CDR2 is YYREEE in the germline V gene (reference sequence). CDR3 length: 15 amino acids. Here the CDR3 reads CASSLAQKNTGELFF.

This sequence joins TRBV18 and TRBJ2-3. This CDR3 has 15 amino acids. CDR1 and CDR2 from the germline V gene are KGHSH and LQKENI. CDR3 in amino acids: CASSPNYQSTDTQYF.

The CDR3 loop is CASSQETSGGAGSYNEQFF. The chain uses TRBV4-2 and TRBJ2-1; TCRdb's D gene call, TRBD2, goes unchecked for lack of DNA. CDR3 size: 19 residues. Germline values: CDR1 LGHNA, CDR2 YNFKEQ.

V and J are TRBV7-2 and TRBJ2-7; TCRdb selects TRBD1, and the lack of DNA leaves this call unchecked. The CDR3 consists of 17 residues. Germline V gene lookup returns CDR1 SGHTA and CDR2 FQGNSA. The CDR3 sequence is CASSVSRGQGGSYEQYF.

The chain has TRBV5-1 and TRBJ2-3; TCRdb's assignment of TRBD2 cannot be checked, as there is no DNA. The CDR3 is made up of 17 amino acids. Germline CDR1 SGHRS, CDR2 YFSETQ. The CDR3 spells CASSLALAGVSTDTQYF. The whole variable domain, remainder taken from reference TRBV5-1 and TRBJ2-3, is KAGVTQTPRYLIKTRGQQVTLSCSPISGHRSVSWYQQTPGQGLQFLFEYFSETQRNKGNFPGRFSGRQFSNSRSEMNVSTLELGDSALYLCASSLALAGVSTDTQYFGPGTRLTVL.

V usage is TRBV24-1 and J usage is TRBJ2-5; lacking DNA, the TRBD1 call made by TCRdb goes unchecked. Germline V gene data show CDR1 as KGHDR and CDR2 as SFDVKD. The CDR3 is 15 amino acids. The CDR3 sequence is CATSDFGQGKETQYF.

The CDR3 region is CASSQEQGLAYNEQFF. The gene calls are TRBV4-3 and TRBJ2-1; TCRdb selects TRBD1, and the lack of DNA leaves this call unchecked. Germline-derived CDR1 and CDR2 are LGHNA and YSLEER. This CDR3 has 16 residues.

This chain links TRBV5-1 with TRBJ2-3; the D call of TRBD1 rests on TCRdb alone, since no DNA is present to check it. The CDR3 consists of 13 residues. Germline V gene sequence: CDR1 SGHRS, CDR2 YFSETQ. CDR3: CASWTGVADTQYF.

V is TRBV7-9 and J is TRBJ2-7; TCRdb outputs TRBD1, but without DNA this stays unchecked. This CDR3 is 11 amino acids long. Germline CDR1 and CDR2: SEHNR and FQNEAQ (reference sequence). CDR3 region: CASSEDRGAYF.

This chain uses TRBV18 with TRBJ2-1; the D call from TCRdb, TRBD1, cannot be confirmed without DNA. This CDR3 region has 13 residues. Germline V gene sequence: CDR1 KGHSH, CDR2 LQKENI. The CDR3 reads CASSPPTGVEQFF.

This sequence joins TRBV9 and TRBJ2-2. The CDR3 is 16 residues long. The germline CDR1 and CDR2 sequences are SGDLS and YYNGEE. The CDR3 spells CASSVVWTANTGELFF.

V usage is TRBV30 and J usage is TRBJ2-1; TCRdb lists TRBD2, though no DNA is available to test this call. Germline assignment: CDR1 GTSNPN and CDR2 SVGIG (reference sequence). The CDR3 spans 14 residues. The CDR3 protein is CAWSSAGGYNEQFF.

The gene calls are TRBV5-6 and TRBJ1-1; the TRBD1 assignment by TCRdb is unverifiable without DNA. Germline V gives CDR1 SGHDT, CDR2 YYEEEE. The CDR3 totals 17 residues. The CDR3 protein is CASSLGGGVSMNTEAFF.

The chain is built from TRBV3-1 and TRBJ1-1; TCRdb's D call, TRBD1, is unchecked because there is no DNA. This CDR3 is built from 15 residues. Germline V gene data show CDR1 as LGHDT and CDR2 as YNNKEL (reference sequence). This CDR3 is CASSHPRRGNTEAFF.

This chain links TRBV12-3 or TRBV12-4 with TRBJ2-3; TCRdb picks TRBD2, but there is no DNA to check that call. The CDR3 runs 15 residues. The CDR3 protein is CASSWTSGGLGTQYF.

The J gene is TRBJ2-1, the V gene TRBV5-1; TCRdb picks TRBD1, but there is no DNA to check that call. The germline V gene has CDR1 SGHRS and CDR2 YFSETQ. The CDR3 runs 11 residues. CDR3 loop: CASSLGTDQFF.

J is TRBJ2-1 and V is TRBV11-1; TCRdb lists TRBD2, though no DNA is available to test this call. The CDR3 sequence is 18 residues long. Germline V lookup: CDR1 SGHAT, CDR2 FQDESV (reference sequence). CDR3 region: CASSLAIHPGRVYNEQFF.

The gene calls are TRBV7-2 and TRBJ2-7; TCRdb's D call of TRBD2 is untestable without DNA. Germline-derived CDR1 and CDR2 are SGHTA and FQGNSA. There are 15 residues in the CDR3. The CDR3 loop reads CASSLDLAGGREQYF.

The chain joins TRBV19 to TRBJ2-1; there is no DNA to check the TCRdb D call of TRBD2. The CDR3 consists of 15 residues. CDR1 LNHDA and CDR2 SQIVND come from the germline V gene (reference sequence). The CDR3 loop is CASSIASGGLDEQFF.

The CDR3 spells CASSQDSGANVLTF. This chain joins TRBV6-4 and TRBJ2-6. The CDR3 is 14 amino acids. Germline loops: CDR1 MRHNA, CDR2 SNTAGT.

The V call is TRBV5-6, the J call TRBJ1-4; the D call of TRBD1 rests on TCRdb alone, since no DNA is present to check it. Per germline, CDR1 SGHDT and CDR2 YYEEEE. The CDR3 runs to 15 residues. The chain's CDR3 is CASSLGERGSEKLFF.

The CDR3 reads CASSDYGTSGAKTQYF. V and J are TRBV12-3 or TRBV12-4 and TRBJ2-5; TCRdb outputs TRBD2, but without DNA this stays unchecked. This CDR3 contains 16 residues.

The gene calls are TRBV19 and TRBJ2-7; without DNA, the TCRdb call of TRBD2 cannot be checked. CDR1 and CDR2 (germline): LNHDA, SQIVND (reference sequence). The CDR3 consists of 14 residues. The CDR3 sequence is CASRPRTRSYEQYF.

The chain employs TRBV5-1 and TRBJ2-7; absent DNA, TCRdb's TRBD2 call cannot be checked. CDR3 length: 15 residues. CDR1 is SGHRS and CDR2 is YFSETQ in the germline V gene. The CDR3 here is CASSLEGPGVYEQYF.

The chain is built from TRBV6-5 and TRBJ2-3. The CDR3 length is 15 residues. The V gene's germline CDR1 is MNHEY and CDR2 SVGAGI. This CDR3 is CASSYSIGRTDTQYF.